The rows below give T cell receptor beta chains drawn from one sample of a study of blood T cell repertoires in COVID-19. Sequenced by immunoSEQ multiplex PCR; TCRdb stores in-frame clones only, minus some. The data hold about 310,000 clones, with 85% observed a single time. The material sequenced was PBMCs or T cells enriched from blood (not recorded which). These receptors were collected from a woman aged 25 to 39 who had been exposed to COVID-19. CDR3s include the opening cysteine and the closing phenylalanine or tryptophan. D genes are given only for firm matches. Expanded clones get a size class; other rows say once, few or many, or leave the size out.

CDR3 length	V gene	J gene	clone size	D gene	CDR3 protein	CDR3 DNA
14	TRBV6-4	TRBJ1-1	.	.	CASRLKGGSTEAFF	TGTGCCAGCAGATTAAAGGGGGGGAGCACTGAAGCTTTCTTT
16	TRBV4-3	TRBJ1-2	.	TRBD1	CASSQSWTGPNYGYTF	TGCGCCAGCAGCCAAAGTTGGACAGGGCCTAACTATGGCTACACCTTC
13	TRBV7-3	TRBJ2-1	.	TRBD1	CASSLTGGVEQFF	TGTGCCAGCAGCTTGACAGGGGGCGTTGAGCAGTTCTTC
14	TRBV19	TRBJ1-1	.	.	CASSSGGWNTEAFF	TGTGCCAGTAGTTCGGGGGGGTGGAACACTGAAGCTTTCTTT
14	TRBV24-1	TRBJ1-5	many	.	CATSDDRWDQPQHF	TGTGCCACCAGTGATGACAGGTGGGATCAGCCCCAGCATTTT
19	TRBV30	TRBJ1-2	.	TRBD1	CAWSVERRGQGNINYGYTF	TGTGCCTGGAGTGTAGAAAGACGAGGACAGGGGAACATCAACTATGGCTACACCTTC
14	TRBV6-5	TRBJ2-2	.	TRBD1	CASSYDRVTGELFF	TGTGCCAGCAGTTACGACAGGGTGACCGGGGAGCTGTTTTTT
20	TRBV27	TRBJ1-5	.	TRBD1	CASTLGRDRGEANSNQPQHF	TGTGCCAGCACCTTAGGGAGGGACAGGGGCGAAGCTAATAGCAATCAGCCCCAGCATTTT
13	TRBV30	TRBJ1-2	.	.	CAWSSGVYDGYTF	TGTGCCTGGAGTTCAGGGGTTTACGATGGCTACACCTTC
13	TRBV4-2	TRBJ1-1	.	.	CASGDRGYTEAFF	TGTGCCAGCGGAGACAGAGGTTACACTGAAGCTTTCTTT
20	TRBV7-3	TRBJ2-3	.	TRBD2	CASSSTIGTSGSLRGDTQYF	TGTGCCAGCAGCTCAACTATCGGGACTAGCGGGAGCCTCCGCGGAGATACGCAGTATTTT
13	TRBV28	TRBJ2-4	.	.	CASSLSPPVLKYF	TGTGCCAGCAGTTTATCCCCCCCAGTTCTCAAGTACTTC
14	TRBV27	TRBJ1-2	.	TRBD1	CASSSLDRGYGYTF	TGTGCCAGCAGTAGCCTGGACAGGGGCTATGGCTACACCTTC
14	TRBV5-6	TRBJ2-5	few	.	CASSLEQGWETQYF	TGTGCCAGCAGCTTGGAGCAGGGATGGGAGACCCAGTACTTC
14	TRBV18	TRBJ2-7	.	TRBD1	CASSPGQGGGEQYF	TGTGCCAGCTCACCAGGACAGGGAGGCGGCGAGCAGTACTTC
13	TRBV7-9	TRBJ1-4	.	.	CASGGKTNEKLFF	TGTGCCAGCGGAGGGAAAACTAATGAAAAACTGTTTTTT
13	TRBV12-3/TRBV12-4	TRBJ1-2	.	.	CASSPQGFYGYTF	TGTGCCAGCAGCCCACAGGGCTTCTATGGCTACACCTTC